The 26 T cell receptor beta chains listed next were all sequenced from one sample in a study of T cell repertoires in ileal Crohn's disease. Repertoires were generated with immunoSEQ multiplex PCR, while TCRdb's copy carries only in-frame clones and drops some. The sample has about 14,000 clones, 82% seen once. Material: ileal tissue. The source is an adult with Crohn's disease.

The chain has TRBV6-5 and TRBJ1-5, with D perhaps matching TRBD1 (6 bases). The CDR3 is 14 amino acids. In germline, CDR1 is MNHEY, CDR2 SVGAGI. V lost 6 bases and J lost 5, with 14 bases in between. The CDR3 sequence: CASSRQTGDQPQHF. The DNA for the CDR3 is TGTGCCAGCAGCCGACAGACAGGAGATCAGCCCCAGCATTTT.

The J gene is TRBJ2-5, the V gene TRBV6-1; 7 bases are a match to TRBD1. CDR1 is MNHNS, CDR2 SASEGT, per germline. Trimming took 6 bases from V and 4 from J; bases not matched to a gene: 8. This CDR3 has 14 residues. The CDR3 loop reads CASSEYRGRETQYF. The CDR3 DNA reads TGTGCCAGCAGCGAATACAGGGGAAGAGAGACCCAGTACTTC.

CDR3 amino acids: CASRGSNQPQHF. The DNA of the CDR3 is TGTGCCAGCCGGGGGAGCAATCAGCCCCAGCATTTT. The chain combines TRBV27 with TRBJ1-5; weak D call: TRBD1 (5 bases). The CDR3 runs 12 residues. With 8 bases removed from V and 1 base from J, the gap between germline ends came to 6 bases. Germline V gene sequence: CDR1 MNHEY, CDR2 SMNVEV (reference sequence).

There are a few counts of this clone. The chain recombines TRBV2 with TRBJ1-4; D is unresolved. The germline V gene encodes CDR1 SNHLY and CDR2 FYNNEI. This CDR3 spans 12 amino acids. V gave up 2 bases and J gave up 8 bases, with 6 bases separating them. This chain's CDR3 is CASSEQHEKLFF. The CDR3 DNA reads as TGTGCCAGCAGTGAACAACACGAAAAACTGTTTTTT.

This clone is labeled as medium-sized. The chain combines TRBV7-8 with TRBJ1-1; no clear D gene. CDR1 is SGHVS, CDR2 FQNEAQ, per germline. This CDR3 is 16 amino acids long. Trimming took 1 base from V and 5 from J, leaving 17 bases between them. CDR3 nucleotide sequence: TGTGCCAGCAGCTTAGGGCAACAGCTCCCGGGGACTGAAGCTTTCTTT. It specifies CASSLGQQLPGTEAFF.

The CDR3 DNA reads TGTGCCAGCAGCCCCCAACAGGGGAACACTGAAGCTTTCTTT. This gives the protein CASSPQQGNTEAFF. The chain joins TRBV11-2 to TRBJ1-1, with D possibly TRBD1 on 6 matching bases. V lost 5 bases and J lost 1, with 11 bases in between. The CDR3 length is 14 residues. Germline V gene sequence: CDR1 SGHAT, CDR2 FQNNGV.

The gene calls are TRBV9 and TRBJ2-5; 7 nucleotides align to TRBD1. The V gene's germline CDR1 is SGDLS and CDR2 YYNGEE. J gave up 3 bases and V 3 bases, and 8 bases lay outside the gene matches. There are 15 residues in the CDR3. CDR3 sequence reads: CASSGFIQGEETQYF. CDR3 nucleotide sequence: TGTGCCAGCAGCGGGTTTATTCAGGGGGAAGAGACCCAGTACTTC.

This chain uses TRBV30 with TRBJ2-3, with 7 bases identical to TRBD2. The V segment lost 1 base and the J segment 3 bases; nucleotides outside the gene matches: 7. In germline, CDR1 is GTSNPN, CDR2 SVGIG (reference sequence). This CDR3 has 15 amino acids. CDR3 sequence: CAWSGDSGGTDTQYF. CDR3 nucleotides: TGTGCCTGGAGTGGAGACTCGGGAGGTACAGATACGCAGTATTTT.

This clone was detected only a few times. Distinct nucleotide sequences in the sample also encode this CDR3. The CDR3 sequence is CASSEGLAVTYEQYF. The CDR3 DNA reads TGCGCCAGCAGCGAGGGACTAGCGGTAACCTACGAGCAGTACTTC. The chain is built from TRBV10-1 and TRBJ2-7; 11 positions match TRBD2. The CDR3 is made up of 15 amino acids. V dropped 6 bases and J dropped 2; count of bases not matched to a gene: 6. Germline CDR1 and CDR2: WNHNN and SYGVQD (reference sequence).

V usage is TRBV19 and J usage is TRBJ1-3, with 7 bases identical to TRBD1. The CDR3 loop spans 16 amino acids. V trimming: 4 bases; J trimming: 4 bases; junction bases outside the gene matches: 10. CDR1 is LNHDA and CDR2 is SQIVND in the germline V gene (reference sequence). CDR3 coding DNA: TGTGCCAGTAGTAGCCGGACAGGTCAAGGAGGAAACACCATATATTTT. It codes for CASSSRTGQGGNTIYF.

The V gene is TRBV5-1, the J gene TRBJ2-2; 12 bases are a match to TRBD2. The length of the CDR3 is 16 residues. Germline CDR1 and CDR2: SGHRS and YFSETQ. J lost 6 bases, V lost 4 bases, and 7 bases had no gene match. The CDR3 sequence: CASSVTSGSGAGELFF. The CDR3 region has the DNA TGCGCCAGCAGCGTGACTAGCGGGAGCGGCGCCGGGGAGCTGTTTTTT.

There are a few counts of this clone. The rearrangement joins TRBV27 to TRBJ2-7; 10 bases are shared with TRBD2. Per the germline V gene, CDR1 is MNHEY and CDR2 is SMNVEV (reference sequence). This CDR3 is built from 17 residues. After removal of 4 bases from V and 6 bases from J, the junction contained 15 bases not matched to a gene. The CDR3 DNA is TGTGCCAGCAGTTCACTTTTTAAAAGCGGGGGGGCCCTCGAGCAGTACTTC. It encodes CASSSLFKSGGALEQYF.

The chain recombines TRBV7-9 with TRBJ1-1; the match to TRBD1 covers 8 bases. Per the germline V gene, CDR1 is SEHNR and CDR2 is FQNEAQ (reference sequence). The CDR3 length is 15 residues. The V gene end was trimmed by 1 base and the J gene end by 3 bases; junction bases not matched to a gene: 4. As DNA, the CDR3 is TGTGCCAGCAGCTTAGGACAGGGGCGAGACACTGAAGCTTTCTTT. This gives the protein CASSLGQGRDTEAFF.

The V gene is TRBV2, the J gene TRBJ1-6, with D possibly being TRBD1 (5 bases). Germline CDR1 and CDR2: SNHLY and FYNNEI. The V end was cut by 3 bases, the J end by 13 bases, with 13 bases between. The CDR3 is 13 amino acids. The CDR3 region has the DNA TGTGCCAGCAGTGAGAGTCAGGGTGGGCCCCTCCACTTT. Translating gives CASSESQGGPLHF.

CDR3 sequence: CASSDLGLAKFF. The CDR3 coding sequence is TGTGCCAGCAGTGACTTGGGACTAGCCAAGTTCTTC. The chain recombines TRBV6-5 with TRBJ2-1; the match to TRBD2 covers 9 bases. This CDR3 is built from 12 residues. Unmatched junction bases numbered 7, after V lost 5 bases and J lost 14 bases. Germline V lookup: CDR1 MNHEY, CDR2 SVGAGI.

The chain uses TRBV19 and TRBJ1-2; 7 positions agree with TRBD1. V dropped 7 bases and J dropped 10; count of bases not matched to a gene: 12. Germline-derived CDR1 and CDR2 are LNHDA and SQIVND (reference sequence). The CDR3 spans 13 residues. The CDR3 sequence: CASNPRDSLDYTF. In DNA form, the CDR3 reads TGTGCCAGTAATCCTCGGGACAGTCTGGACTACACCTTC.

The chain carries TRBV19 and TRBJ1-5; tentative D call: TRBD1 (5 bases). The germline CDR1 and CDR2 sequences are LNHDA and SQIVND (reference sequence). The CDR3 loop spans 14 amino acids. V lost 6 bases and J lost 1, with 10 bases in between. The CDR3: CASRENRSNQPQHF. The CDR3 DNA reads TGTGCCAGTAGGGAAAACAGGAGCAATCAGCCCCAGCATTTT.

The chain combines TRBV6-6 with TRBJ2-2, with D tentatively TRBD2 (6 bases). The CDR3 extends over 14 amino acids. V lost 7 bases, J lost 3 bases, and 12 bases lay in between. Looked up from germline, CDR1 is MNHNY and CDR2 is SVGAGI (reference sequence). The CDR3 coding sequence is TGTGCCAGCAAAATAGCGGCTGACACCGGGGAGCTGTTTTTT. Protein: CASKIAADTGELFF.

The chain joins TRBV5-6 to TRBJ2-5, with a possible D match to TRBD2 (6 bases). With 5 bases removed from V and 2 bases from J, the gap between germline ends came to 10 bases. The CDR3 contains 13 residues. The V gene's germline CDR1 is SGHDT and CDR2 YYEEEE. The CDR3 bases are TGTGCCAGCAGTCAGGCGGGGCAAGAGACCCAGTACTTC. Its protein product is CASSQAGQETQYF. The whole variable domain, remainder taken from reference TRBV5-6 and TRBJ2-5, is DAGVTQSPTHLIKTRGQQVTLRCSPKSGHDTVSWYQQALGQGPQFIFQYYEEEERQRGNFPDRFSGHQFPNYSSELNVNALLLGDSALYLCASSQAGQETQYFGPGTRLLVL.

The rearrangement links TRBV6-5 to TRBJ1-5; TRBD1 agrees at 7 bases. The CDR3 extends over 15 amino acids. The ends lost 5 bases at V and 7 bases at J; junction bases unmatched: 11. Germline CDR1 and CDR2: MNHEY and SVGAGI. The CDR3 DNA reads TGTGCCAGCAGTCGAGGCAGGGGGAAAGGACAGCCCCAGCATTTT. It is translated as CASSRGRGKGQPQHF.

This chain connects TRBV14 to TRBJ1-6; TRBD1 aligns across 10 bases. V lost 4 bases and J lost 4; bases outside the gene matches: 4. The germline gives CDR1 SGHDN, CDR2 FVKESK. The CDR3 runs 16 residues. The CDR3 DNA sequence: TGTGCCAGCAGCCTACGACAGGGGGCTTATAATTCACCCCTCCACTTT. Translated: CASSLRQGAYNSPLHF.

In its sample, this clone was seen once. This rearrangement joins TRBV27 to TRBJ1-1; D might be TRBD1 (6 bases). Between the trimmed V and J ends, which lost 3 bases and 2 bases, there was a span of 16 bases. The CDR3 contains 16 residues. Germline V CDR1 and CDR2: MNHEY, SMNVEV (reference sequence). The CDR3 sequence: CASSFGGLFGNTEAFF. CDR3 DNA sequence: TGTGCCAGCAGTTTCGGGGGGCTTTTTGGTAACACTGAAGCTTTCTTT.

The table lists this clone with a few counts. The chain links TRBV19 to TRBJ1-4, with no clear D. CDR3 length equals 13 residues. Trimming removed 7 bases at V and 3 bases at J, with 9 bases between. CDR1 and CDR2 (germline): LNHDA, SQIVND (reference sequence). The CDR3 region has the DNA TGTGCCAGTATTGGTCGGTCTAATGAAAAACTGTTTTTT. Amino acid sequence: CASIGRSNEKLFF.

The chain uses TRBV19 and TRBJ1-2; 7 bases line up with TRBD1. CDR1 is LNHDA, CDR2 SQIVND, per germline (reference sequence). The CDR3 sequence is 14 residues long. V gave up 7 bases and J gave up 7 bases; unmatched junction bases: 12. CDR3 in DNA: TGTGCCAGTAACCAGGGGGGCGATTTGGGTGGCTACACCTTC. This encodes CASNQGGDLGGYTF.

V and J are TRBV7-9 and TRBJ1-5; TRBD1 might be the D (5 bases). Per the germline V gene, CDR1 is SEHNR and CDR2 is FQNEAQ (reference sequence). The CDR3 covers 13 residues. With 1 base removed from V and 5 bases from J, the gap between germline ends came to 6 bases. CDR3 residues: CASSLGGDQPQHF. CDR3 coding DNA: TGTGCCAGCAGCTTAGGGGGGGATCAGCCCCAGCATTTT.

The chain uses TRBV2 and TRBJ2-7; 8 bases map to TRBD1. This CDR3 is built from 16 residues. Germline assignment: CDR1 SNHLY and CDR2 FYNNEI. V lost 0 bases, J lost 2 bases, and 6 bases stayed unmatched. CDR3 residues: CASSEALGQGTYEQYF. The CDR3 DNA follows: TGTGCCAGCAGTGAAGCGCTAGGACAGGGAACCTACGAGCAGTACTTC. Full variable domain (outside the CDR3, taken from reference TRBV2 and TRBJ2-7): EPEVTQTPSHQVTQMGQEVILRCVPISNHLYFYWYRQILGQKVEFLVSFYNNEISEKSEIFDDQFSVERPDGSNFTLKIRSTKLEDSAMYFCASSEALGQGTYEQYFGPGTRLTVT.